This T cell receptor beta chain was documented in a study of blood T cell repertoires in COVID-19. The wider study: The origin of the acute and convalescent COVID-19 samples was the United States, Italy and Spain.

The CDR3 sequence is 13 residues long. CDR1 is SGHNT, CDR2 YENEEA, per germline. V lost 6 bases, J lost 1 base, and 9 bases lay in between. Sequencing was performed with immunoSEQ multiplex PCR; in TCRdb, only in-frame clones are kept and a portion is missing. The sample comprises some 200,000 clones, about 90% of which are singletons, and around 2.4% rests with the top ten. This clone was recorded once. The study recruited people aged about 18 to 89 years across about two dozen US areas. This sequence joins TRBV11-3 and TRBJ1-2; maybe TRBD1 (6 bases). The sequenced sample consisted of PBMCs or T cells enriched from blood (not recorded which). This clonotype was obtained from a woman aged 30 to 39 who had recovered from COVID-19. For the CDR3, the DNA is TGTGCCAGCAGGCAGGGGAATAACTATGGCTACACCTTC. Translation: CASRQGNNYGYTF.